This is a list of T cell receptor beta chains from one sample in a study of CD8+CD57+ T cells in acquired aplastic anemia. A single record per CDR3 protein comes from TCRdb applying MiXCR to the reads. The sample has approximately 170,000 distinct CDR3 sequences, around half seen once. Sequencing input: sorted CD4+, CD8+, or CD8+CD57+ T cells (not recorded which) from PBMCs. The receptors were gathered from a human donor with aplastic anemia. CDR3s include the opening cysteine and the closing phenylalanine or tryptophan. Each record gives: V gene, J gene, D gene, clone size, CDR3 DNA, CDR3 protein. D genes are given only for firm matches. Some rows have no size entry. The others give once, few or many, or a class for an expanded clone.

>TRBV9|TRBJ2-5|TRBD2|few
TGTGCCAGCAGCGTAGAGGGCGGGGGGCCGCAAGAGACCCAGTACTTC
CASSVEGGGPQETQYF
>TRBV12-3/TRBV12-4|TRBJ1-6|.|many
TGTGCCAGCAGTTCCTTAGCCTCACCCCTCCACTTT
CASSSLASPLHF
>TRBV5-1|TRBJ2-3|TRBD2|many
TGCGCCAGCAGCTGGACTAGCGGGAGGGATACGCAGTATTTT
CASSWTSGRDTQYF
>TRBV15|TRBJ2-1|TRBD1|many
TGTGCCACCAGCAGGGACCCGGGACAGGGATTCCGAAATGAGCAGTTCTTC
CATSRDPGQGFRNEQFF
>TRBV3-1|TRBJ2-7|TRBD1|.
TGTGCCAGCAGCCAAATCGGGACAGGGCTCTCCTACGAGCAGTACTTC
CASSQIGTGLSYEQYF
>TRBV24-1|TRBJ2-1|.|many
TGTGCCACCAGTGCCGCCAACAATGAGCAGTTCTTC
CATSAANNEQFF
>TRBV7-9|TRBJ2-5|.|.
TGTGCCAGCAGTGACTTCGGGGGGCCCCAAGAGACCCAGTACTTC
CASSDFGGPQETQYF
>TRBV29-1|TRBJ1-2|.|.
TGCAGCGCGCTCGACGACGGCTACACCTTC
CSALDDGYTF
>TRBV7-2|TRBJ2-3|TRBD2|.
TGTGCCAGCAGCCCTGCGACTAGCGGAGATACGCAGTATTTT
CASSPATSGDTQYF
>TRBV5-1|TRBJ2-7|.|.
TGCGCCAGCAGCTTGGGCTACGCGTCCTACGAGCAGTACTTC
CASSLGYASYEQYF
>TRBV11-2|TRBJ1-4|.|many
TGTGCCAGCAGCTCCCGAACTGGGATGGCGGGGGGAAAACTGTTTTTT
CASSSRTGMAGGKLFF
>TRBV5-8|TRBJ1-1|.|many
TGTGCCAGCAGCGGTCCAAGGACGGTGAACACTGAAGCTTTCTTT
CASSGPRTVNTEAFF
>TRBV7-8|TRBJ1-4|.|.
TGTGCCAGCAGCGTGAGCGGTGGTGAAAAACTGTTTTTT
CASSVSGGEKLFF
>TRBV6-1|TRBJ1-1|TRBD1|many
TGTGCCAGCAGGATGGACAGGGTGAACACTGAAGCTTTCTTT
CASRMDRVNTEAFF
>TRBV6-1|TRBJ1-5|TRBD1|few
TGTGCCAGCAGTGAACTGGGACAGGGACTAGGGCAGCCCCAGCATTTT
CASSELGQGLGQPQHF
>TRBV20-1|TRBJ2-6|TRBD1|.
TGCAGTGCCTCGACAGGGCTACACTCTGGGGCCAACGTCCTGACTTTC
CSASTGLHSGANVLTF
>TRBV12-3/TRBV12-4|TRBJ2-2|.|many
TGTGCCAGCAGTTTAGAGGGGATCGGGGAGCTGTTTTTT
CASSLEGIGELFF
>TRBV4-2|TRBJ2-2|TRBD2|few
TGTGCCAGCAGCCCTCGACTAGCGGGGGGCTCTCCTAACACCGGGGAGCTGTTTTTT
CASSPRLAGGSPNTGELFF
>TRBV15|TRBJ1-1|.|.
TGTGCCACCAGCAGAGATGCAGGGATGAACACTGAAGCTTTCTTT
CATSRDAGMNTEAFF
>TRBV7-9|TRBJ2-1|TRBD1|many
TGTGCCAGCAGCCCCATGAGGGACAGGTACTACAATGAGCAGTTCTTC
CASSPMRDRYYNEQFF
>TRBV6-1|TRBJ2-6|.|.
TGTGCCAGCAGTGAGGGGACATTTAGCTCTGGGGCCAACGTCCTGACTTTC
CASSEGTFSSGANVLTF
>TRBV7-6|TRBJ2-7|.|many
TGTGCCAGCAGCTTAGGTGCTAGCTCCTACGAGCAGTACTTC
CASSLGASSYEQYF
>TRBV19|TRBJ1-1|.|many
TGTGCCAGTAGTCAGGGGATGGCAGCTTTCTTT
CASSQGMAAFF
>TRBV11-1|TRBJ2-3|.|.
TGTGCCAGCACCTTACCGACGACAGAGTCAAACACAGATACGCAGTATTTT
CASTLPTTESNTDTQYF
>TRBV11-2|TRBJ2-1|TRBD2|few
TGTGCCAGCAGCTCACGACTAGCGGGAGGGCCTGTCCTCCTTAATGAGCAGTTCTTC
CASSSRLAGGPVLLNEQFF
>TRBV20-1|TRBJ2-7|.|.
TGCAGTGCCAAACAGGGTTCCTACGAGCAGTACTTC
CSAKQGSYEQYF
>TRBV12-5|TRBJ1-3|.|.
TGTGCTAGTGGTCTTACAGGACAAGGAAACACCATATATTTT
CASGLTGQGNTIYF
>TRBV6-1|TRBJ1-2|.|many
TGTGCCAGCAGTGTAGGCGGAGGTAGTAGGGATGGCTACACCTTC
CASSVGGGSRDGYTF
>TRBV4-1|TRBJ2-5|.|many
TGCGCCAGCAGCCAAGGGTCAGGTGCGAGGGAGACCCAGTACTTC
CASSQGSGARETQYF
>TRBV5-6|TRBJ1-2|.|many
TGTGCCAGCAGCTTGGGACAGTCAGGGGTCTATGGCTACACCTTC
CASSLGQSGVYGYTF